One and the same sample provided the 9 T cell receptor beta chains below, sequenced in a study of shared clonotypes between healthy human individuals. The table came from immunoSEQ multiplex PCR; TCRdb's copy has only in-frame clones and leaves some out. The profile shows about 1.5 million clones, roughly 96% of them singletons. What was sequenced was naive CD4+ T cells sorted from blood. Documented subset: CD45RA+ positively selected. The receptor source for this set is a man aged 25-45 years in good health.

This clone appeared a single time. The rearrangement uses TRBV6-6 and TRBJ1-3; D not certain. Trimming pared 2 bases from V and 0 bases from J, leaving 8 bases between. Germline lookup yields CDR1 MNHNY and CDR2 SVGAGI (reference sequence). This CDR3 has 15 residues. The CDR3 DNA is TGTGCCAGCAGTTACAGGATACGCTCTGGAAACACCATATATTTT. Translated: CASSYRIRSGNTIYF.

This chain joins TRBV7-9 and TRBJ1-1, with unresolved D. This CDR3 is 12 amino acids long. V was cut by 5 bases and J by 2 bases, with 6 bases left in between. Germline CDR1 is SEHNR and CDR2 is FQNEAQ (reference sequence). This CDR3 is CASSTYNTEAFF. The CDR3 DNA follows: TGTGCCAGCAGCACATACAACACTGAAGCTTTCTTT.

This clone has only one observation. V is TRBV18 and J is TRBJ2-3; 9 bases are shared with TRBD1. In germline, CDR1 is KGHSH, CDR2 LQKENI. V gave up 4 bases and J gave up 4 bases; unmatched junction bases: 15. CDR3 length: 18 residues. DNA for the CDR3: TGTGCCAGCTCACTCCAAGTAGCGGCGGGACAGGGCTCAGATACGCAGTATTTT. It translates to CASSLQVAAGQGSDTQYF.

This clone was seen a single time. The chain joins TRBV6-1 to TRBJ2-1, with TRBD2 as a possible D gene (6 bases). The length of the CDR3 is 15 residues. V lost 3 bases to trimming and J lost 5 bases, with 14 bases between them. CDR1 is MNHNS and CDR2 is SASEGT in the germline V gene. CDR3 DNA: TGTGCCAGCAGTGACGGGAGCTTCCCTCACAATGAGCAGTTCTTC. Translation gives CASSDGSFPHNEQFF.

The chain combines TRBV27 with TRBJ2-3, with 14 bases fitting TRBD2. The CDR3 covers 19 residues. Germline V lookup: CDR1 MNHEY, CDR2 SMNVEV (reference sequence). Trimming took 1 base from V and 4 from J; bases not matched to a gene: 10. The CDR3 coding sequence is TGTGCCAGCAGTTTATATCGGGGGACTAGCGGGGGAGGGCCAGATACGCAGTATTTT. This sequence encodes CASSLYRGTSGGGPDTQYF.

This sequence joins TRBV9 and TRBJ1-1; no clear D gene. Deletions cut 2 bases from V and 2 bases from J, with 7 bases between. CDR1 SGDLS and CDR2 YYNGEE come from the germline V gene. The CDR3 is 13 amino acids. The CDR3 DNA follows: TGTGCCAGCAGCGTTATAGATAACACTGAAGCTTTCTTT. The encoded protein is CASSVIDNTEAFF.

CDR3 region: CASSLGLTDTEAFF. CDR3 coding DNA: TGTGCCAGCAGCTTAGGTCTCACGGACACTGAAGCTTTCTTT. V is TRBV7-9 and J is TRBJ1-1; D ambiguous. The CDR3 runs to 14 residues. Germline V gene data show CDR1 as SEHNR and CDR2 as FQNEAQ (reference sequence). V gave up 1 base and J gave up 3 bases, with 9 bases separating them.

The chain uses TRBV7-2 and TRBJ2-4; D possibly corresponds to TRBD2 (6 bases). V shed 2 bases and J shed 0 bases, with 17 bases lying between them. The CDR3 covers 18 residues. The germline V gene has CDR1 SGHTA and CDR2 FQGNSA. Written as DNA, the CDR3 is TGTGCCAGCAGCTTATTGAACGGGAGAGGGTTAGCCAAAAACATTCAGTACTTC. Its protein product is CASSLLNGRGLAKNIQYF. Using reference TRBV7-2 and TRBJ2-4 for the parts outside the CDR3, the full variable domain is GAGVSQSPSNKVTEKGKDVELRCDPISGHTALYWYRQSLGQGLEFLIYFQGNSAPDKSGLPSDRFSAERTGGSVSTLTIQRTQQEDSAVYLCASSLLNGRGLAKNIQYFGAGTRLSVL.

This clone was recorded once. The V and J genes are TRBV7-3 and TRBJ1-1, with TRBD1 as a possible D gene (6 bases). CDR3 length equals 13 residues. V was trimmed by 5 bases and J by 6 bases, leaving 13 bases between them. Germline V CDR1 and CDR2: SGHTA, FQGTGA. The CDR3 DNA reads TGTGCCAGCAGCCGCAGGGGTTCCGCTGAAGCTTTCTTT. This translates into CASSRRGSAEAFF.